This entry describes one T cell receptor (beta chain). Antigen: not known. This record comes from a study of cytomegalovirus exposure and HLA in healthy donors. Looking at the study overall: In a later analysis, the 90 to 150 validation repertoires were reported to have used the same platform as the roughly 600 first-cohort repertoires. Overall study results and limits: Most sequenced TCRs were rare (though some public TCRs occurred in many donors).

The CDR3 contains 16 residues. The V gene end was trimmed by 5 bases and the J gene end by 4 bases; junction bases not matched to a gene: 10. Germline V lookup: CDR1 LGHNT, CDR2 FRNRAP. Clones were read by immunoSEQ multiplex PCR, and TCRdb kept only the in-frame ones, dropping some. The sample consists of 86,000 or so clones, almost 97% of them appearing once. Sequencing input: PBMCs. The clonotype was recovered from a man between 18 and 35 years old in good health and CMV-seropositive. This rearrangement joins TRBV12-5 to TRBJ1-1; 10 nucleotides match TRBD1. Here the CDR3 reads CASGPRDRGASTEAFF. Written as DNA, the CDR3 is TGTGCTAGTGGTCCCCGGGACAGGGGAGCGAGCACTGAAGCTTTCTTT.